Shown below are 8 T cell receptor beta chains from a single sample sequenced in a study of beta chain features in type 1 diabetes (dated by TCRdb to 2017 to 2018). Points the paper makes about the study in general: Type 1 diabetes patients showed a moderate but significant shortening of TCRB CDR3 length in all four CD4+ subsets.

These receptors have no identified antigens. The protocol used for the library was the immunoSEQ multiplex PCR assay. All of the isolated RNA was reverse transcribed with the High Capacity cDNA Reverse Transcription Kit, so expressed TCRB transcripts were sequenced. TCRdb holds this immuneACCESS table with in-frame rearrangements only. Some clones are missing; in checked studies, unresolved V genes explain under half, and the rest has no known cause. Here the sample has hundreds of thousands of clones; roughly an eighth occur a single time. About 0.017% of the sample goes to the ten largest clones. Sequencing was carried out using naive CD4+ T cells from blood. In light of the paper, this sample's cell subset or site label describes: true naive CD4+ T cells. These receptors originate from a man aged 25 to 40 with type 1 diabetes.

The chain links TRBV7-2 to TRBJ2-1, with TRBD2 matching 7 bases. This CDR3 has 15 residues. Losses at the gene ends were 1 base for V and 4 bases for J; bases not matched to a gene: 4. The germline CDR1 and CDR2 sequences are SGHTA and FQGNSA. The CDR3 region is CASSLGTSMYNEQFF. The CDR3 DNA is TGTGCCAGCAGCTTAGGGACTAGTATGTACAATGAGCAGTTCTTC.

The rearrangement links TRBV28 to TRBJ2-6; D is possibly TRBD1 (6 bases). From germline, CDR1 is MDHEN and CDR2 SYDVKM. With 1 base removed from V and 1 base from J, the gap between germline ends came to 8 bases. The CDR3 consists of 16 residues. Written as DNA, the CDR3 is TGTGCCAGCAGTTTATACGGGACATCTGGGGCCAACGTCCTGACTTTC. It specifies CASSLYGTSGANVLTF.

The chain employs TRBV25-1 and TRBJ2-5; D ambiguous. CDR1 and CDR2 (germline): MGHDK, SYGVNS. Trimming stripped 4 bases from V and 1 base from J, with 10 bases between. This CDR3 has 14 residues. The CDR3 spells CASSGGPTQETQYF. CDR3 sequence (DNA): TGTGCCAGCAGTGGCGGTCCGACCCAAGAGACCCAGTACTTC.

The V and J genes are TRBV19 and TRBJ2-1; perhaps TRBD1 as D (6 bases). CDR1 is LNHDA, CDR2 SQIVND, per germline (reference sequence). The CDR3 runs 13 residues. Trimming shortened V by 7 bases and J by 4 bases, and 11 bases separated the two germline ends. The CDR3 region has the DNA TGTGCCAGTACCTTGGACAGTTACAATGAGCAGTTCTTC. Its translation is CASTLDSYNEQFF. Full variable domain (outside the CDR3, taken from reference TRBV19 and TRBJ2-1): DGGITQSPKYLFRKEGQNVTLSCEQNLNHDAMYWYRQDPGQGLRLIYYSQIVNDFQKGDIAEGYSVSREKKESFPLTVTSAQKNPTAFYLCASTLDSYNEQFFGPGTRLTVL.

The chain carries TRBV5-1 and TRBJ2-7; D possibly corresponds to TRBD2 (6 bases). Germline lookup yields CDR1 SGHRS and CDR2 YFSETQ. The CDR3 covers 14 residues. With 2 bases removed from V and 2 bases from J, the gap between germline ends came to 11 bases. CDR3 sequence: CASSFIAETYEQYF. The DNA for the CDR3 is TGCGCCAGCAGCTTTATAGCGGAAACCTACGAGCAGTACTTC.

In regard to this clone: The junction differs from germline at one of its ends, possibly a read error. The chain joins TRBV5-1 to TRBJ2-3, with D tentatively TRBD2 (6 bases). Germline-derived CDR1 and CDR2 are SGHRS and YFSETQ. The CDR3 extends over 14 amino acids. In DNA form, the CDR3 reads TGCGCCAGCACCTTGGGCGGGAACACAGATACGCAGTATTTT. It is translated as CASTLGGNTDTQYF.

In this sample, this clone turned up a few times. The genes are TRBV5-1 and TRBJ2-7; possible D gene TRBD1, 5 bases. The germline V gene has CDR1 SGHRS and CDR2 YFSETQ. CDR3 length: 18 residues. V lost 3 bases to trimming and J lost 1 base, with 23 bases between them. Written as DNA, the CDR3 is TGCGCCAGCAGCTCTCAAGGATTGGGGCGCGGTTGGTCCTACGAGCAGTACTTC. Translated: CASSSQGLGRGWSYEQYF.

The CDR3 sequence is CASSVAPKGAYNEQFF. CDR3 DNA sequence: TGTGCCAGCAGCGTAGCTCCCAAGGGGGCCTACAATGAGCAGTTCTTC. The chain uses TRBV9 and TRBJ2-1, with D possibly TRBD1 on 6 matching bases. This CDR3 has 16 amino acids. The germline V gene encodes CDR1 SGDLS and CDR2 YYNGEE. V lost 0 bases, J lost 2 bases, and 12 bases lay in between.